Below are 30 T cell receptor beta chains sequenced from a single sample in a study of blood T cell repertoires in COVID-19. Here immunoSEQ multiplex PCR was the method, and the copy in TCRdb shows in-frame clones only, minus some. The repertoire holds approximately 300,000 clones, with around 89% as singletons. What was sequenced was peripheral blood. The receptors were sampled from a woman in her forties with acute or convalescent COVID-19.

This clone showed up just once. The chain is built from TRBV9 and TRBJ2-3; a possible D gene is TRBD2 (5 bases). Germline CDR1 and CDR2: SGDLS and YYNGEE. V was shortened by 0 bases and J by 3 bases, with 14 bases between the two germline ends. The CDR3 length is 16 residues. As DNA, the CDR3 is TGTGCCAGCAGCGTAGAGAGTGGTTCGGGGACAGATACGCAGTATTTT. It codes for CASSVESGSGTDTQYF.

The genes are TRBV11-2 and TRBJ2-1, with a possible D match to TRBD1 (5 bases). The CDR3 covers 12 residues. V shed 5 bases and J shed 3 bases, with 5 bases lying between them. Germline V gene lookup returns CDR1 SGHAT and CDR2 FQNNGV. CDR3 sequence: CASSDSYNEQFF. In DNA, the CDR3 is TGTGCCAGCAGCGACAGCTACAATGAGCAGTTCTTC. The full variable domain, with the rest looked up from reference TRBV11-2 and TRBJ2-1, is EAGVAQSPRYKIIEKRQSVAFWCNPISGHATLYWYQQILGQGPKLLIQFQNNGVVDDSQLPKDRFSAERLKGVDSTLKIQPAKLEDSAVYLCASSDSYNEQFFGPGTRLTVL.

The rearrangement joins TRBV6-6 to TRBJ1-4; D gene unclear. The CDR3 covers 14 residues. CDR1 MNHNY and CDR2 SVGAGI come from the germline V gene (reference sequence). V was pared by 5 bases and J by 7 bases, with 14 bases between. In DNA form, the CDR3 reads TGTGCCAGCAGTCGAACCGCGAACGGTGAAAAACTGTTTTTT. Translating gives CASSRTANGEKLFF.

This clone was seen just once. The chain carries TRBV5-1 and TRBJ2-1, with D perhaps TRBD2 (5 bases). The CDR3 is 16 residues long. The germline V gene has CDR1 SGHRS and CDR2 YFSETQ. V lost 0 bases and J 0 bases, leaving 10 bases between the germline ends. In DNA, the CDR3 is TGCGCCAGCAGCTTGGGGAGCGGCTCCTCCTACAATGAGCAGTTCTTC. This sequence encodes CASSLGSGSSYNEQFF.

This clone was picked up one time. The J gene is TRBJ1-6, the V gene TRBV19; TRBD1 aligns across 11 bases. Germline V lookup: CDR1 LNHDA, CDR2 SQIVND (reference sequence). CDR3 length: 17 amino acids. J was trimmed by 7 bases and V by 6 bases; bases with no gene match: 11. The CDR3 spells CASRMRWTGGLNSPLHF. CDR3 nucleotides: TGTGCCAGTAGGATGCGATGGACAGGGGGCCTAAATTCACCCCTCCACTTT.

This chain joins TRBV7-8 and TRBJ2-3; 7 nucleotides match TRBD1. The CDR3 covers 16 residues. Germline V gene sequence: CDR1 SGHVS, CDR2 FQNEAQ. Trimming took 4 bases from V and 6 from J; bases not matched to a gene: 13. CDR3 in amino acids: CASSWGTRGGGDTQYF. The CDR3 DNA reads as TGTGCCAGCAGCTGGGGGACCAGAGGGGGCGGCGATACGCAGTATTTT.

This rearrangement joins TRBV5-1 to TRBJ1-1; a weak D match, TRBD1 (5 bases). V was pared by 0 bases and J by 8 bases, with 14 bases between. Germline CDR1 SGHRS, CDR2 YFSETQ. The CDR3 runs to 14 residues. CDR3 DNA: TGCGCCAGCAGCTTGGACAGGTCCGCAAAAGAAGCTTTCTTT. Protein: CASSLDRSAKEAFF.

V is TRBV3-1 (or the pseudogene TRBV3-2) and J is TRBJ1-6; 7 nucleotides agree with TRBD1. Trimming took 7 bases from V and 6 from J; bases not matched to a gene: 9. Germline CDR1 and CDR2: LGHDT and YNNKEL (reference sequence). The CDR3 is 15 residues long. CDR3 region: CASTRGQIPNSPLHF. The CDR3 DNA reads as TGTGCCAGCACACGGGGACAGATTCCTAATTCACCCCTCCACTTT.

The chain employs TRBV4-1 and TRBJ2-2; 9 bases agree with TRBD1. V trimming: 3 bases; J trimming: 5 bases; junction bases outside the gene matches: 7. Germline V gene lookup returns CDR1 MGHRA and CDR2 YSYEKL. This CDR3 is built from 16 residues. The CDR3 sequence: CASSQPGQGLTGELFF. The CDR3 bases are TGCGCCAGCAGCCAGCCGGGACAGGGTCTTACCGGGGAGCTGTTTTTT.

The V gene is TRBV4-1, the J gene TRBJ1-2, with TRBD1 matching over 7 bases. The CDR3 is 13 residues long. Germline CDR1 and CDR2: MGHRA and YSYEKL. Germline trimming cut 3 bases from V and 4 bases from J; bases unmatched to any gene: 2. CDR3 region: CASSQTGPYGYTF. DNA for the CDR3: TGCGCCAGCAGCCAGACAGGGCCCTATGGCTACACCTTC.

The V and J genes are TRBV12-5 and TRBJ1-2; tentatively, D is TRBD1 (5 bases). CDR3 size: 19 residues. V lost 6 bases and J 4 bases, leaving 30 bases between the germline ends. The germline CDR1 and CDR2 sequences are LGHNT and FRNRAP. CDR3 residues: CASGKTGVLDGRAAYGYTF. CDR3 coding DNA: TGTGCTAGTGGAAAAACGGGGGTTCTCGATGGCAGAGCTGCCTATGGCTACACCTTC.

The rearrangement uses TRBV4-1 and TRBJ2-1; 8 positions match TRBD2. Germline values: CDR1 MGHRA, CDR2 YSYEKL. V shed 2 bases and J 5 bases; nucleotides not matched to a gene: 2. The CDR3 is made up of 14 amino acids. The CDR3 protein is CASSQRRGDNEQFF. The CDR3 nucleotides are TGCGCCAGCAGCCAACGGCGGGGGGACAATGAGCAGTTCTTC.

The chain is built from TRBV15 and TRBJ1-1; no definite D call. CDR1 LNHNV and CDR2 YYDKDF come from the germline V gene (reference sequence). The CDR3 is 13 amino acids. Trimming left V 5 bases short and J 4 bases short, with 11 bases between. The CDR3 spells CATSWLRATEAFF. In DNA, the CDR3 is TGTGCCACCAGCTGGCTGAGGGCCACTGAAGCTTTCTTT.

Note on this clone: The same CDR3 can be traced to other DNA sequences in this sample. The chain has TRBV14 and TRBJ2-1; 8 bases map to TRBD2. V trimming: 4 bases; J trimming: 1 base; junction bases outside the gene matches: 3. The CDR3 has 15 amino acids. Per germline, CDR1 SGHDN and CDR2 FVKESK. CDR3 residues: CASSPRGVSYNEQFF. CDR3 DNA: TGTGCCAGCAGCCCGCGGGGGGTGTCCTACAATGAGCAGTTCTTC.

The chain links TRBV5-1 to TRBJ1-2, with 8 positions matching TRBD1. Germline trimming cut 4 bases from V and 6 bases from J; bases unmatched to any gene: 8. Germline loops: CDR1 SGHRS, CDR2 YFSETQ. The length of the CDR3 is 14 residues. The CDR3 sequence: CASSPGQGLDGYTF. The DNA of the CDR3 is TGCGCCAGCAGCCCTGGACAGGGTTTGGATGGCTACACCTTC.

CDR3 DNA: TGTGCCTGGAGTGCTCAGGGAAACGGCTACACCTTC. It translates to CAWSAQGNGYTF. This chain links TRBV30 with TRBJ1-2; possible D gene TRBD1, 5 bases. The germline V gene has CDR1 GTSNPN and CDR2 SVGIG (reference sequence). The V end was cut by 1 base, the J end by 8 bases, with 11 bases between. The CDR3 consists of 12 residues.

The V and J genes are TRBV24-1 and TRBJ2-2, with D perhaps matching TRBD1 (6 bases). CDR1 and CDR2 from the germline V gene are KGHDR and SFDVKD. V lost 9 bases and J 1 base, leaving 17 bases between the germline ends. This CDR3 spans 16 amino acids. DNA for the CDR3: TGTGCCACCGACCTCCCGGGACATAGGAACACCGGGGAGCTGTTTTTT. This encodes CATDLPGHRNTGELFF.

A single count supports this clone. The rearrangement links TRBV6-5 to TRBJ1-4, with 7 bases fitting TRBD1. The CDR3 is 13 amino acids. Germline CDR1 reads MNHEY; CDR2 reads SVGAGI. V lost 6 bases, J lost 8 bases, and 6 bases stayed unmatched. This CDR3 reads CASRSGTVEKLFF. CDR3 coding DNA: TGTGCCAGCAGATCCGGGACAGTAGAAAAACTGTTTTTT.

The chain links TRBV29-1 to TRBJ1-1, with 9 bases aligning to TRBD1. This CDR3 has 13 residues. The V and J ends lost 4 bases and 5 bases, in that order; junction bases with no gene match: 5. CDR1 is SQVTM and CDR2 is ANQGSEA in the germline V gene. CDR3: CSVGTGVKTEAFF. The CDR3, as DNA: TGCAGCGTTGGGACAGGGGTCAAAACTGAAGCTTTCTTT.

The rearrangement joins TRBV5-1 to TRBJ1-2, with a tentative D call TRBD1 (6 bases). The CDR3 extends over 14 amino acids. V was pared by 5 bases and J by 0 bases, with 11 bases between. CDR1 is SGHRS, CDR2 YFSETQ, per germline. The CDR3 DNA reads as TGCGCCAGCAGGCCAGGGGAATCTAACTATGGCTACACCTTC. Its protein product is CASRPGESNYGYTF.

V usage is TRBV4-1 and J usage is TRBJ2-3; the match to TRBD1 covers 9 bases. Losses at the gene ends were 6 bases for V and 2 bases for J; bases not matched to a gene: 9. Germline CDR1 MGHRA, CDR2 YSYEKL. This CDR3 is built from 16 residues. CDR3: CASRGRQGGVTDTQYF. Here the CDR3 DNA reads TGCGCCAGCAGGGGGAGACAGGGGGGCGTCACAGATACGCAGTATTTT.

This clone was observed a single time. The rearrangement links TRBV18 to TRBJ1-4; the match to TRBD1 covers 8 bases. The CDR3 totals 14 residues. CDR1 and CDR2 (germline): KGHSH, LQKENI. J lost 7 bases, V lost 5 bases, and 6 bases had no gene match. DNA for the CDR3: TGTGCCAGCTCATTCGGACAGGGCATTGAAAAACTGTTTTTT. This translates into CASSFGQGIEKLFF. The full variable domain, with the rest looked up from reference TRBV18 and TRBJ1-4, is NAGVMQNPRHLVRRRGQEARLRCSPMKGHSHVYWYRQLPEEGLKFMVYLQKENIIDESGMPKERFSAEFPKEGPSILRIQQVVRGDSAAYFCASSFGQGIEKLFFGSGTQLSVL.

The rearrangement uses TRBV9 and TRBJ2-2; TRBD2 agrees at 8 bases. J gave up 4 bases and V 4 bases, and 6 bases lay outside the gene matches. CDR1 is SGDLS and CDR2 is YYNGEE in the germline V gene. CDR3 length: 15 residues. CDR3 coding DNA: TGTGCCAGCAGCCCGGGGGGGCCGGGCACCGGGGAGCTGTTTTTT. This gives the protein CASSPGGPGTGELFF.

This chain links TRBV12-3 or TRBV12-4 with TRBJ1-4, with 10 bases lining up with TRBD1. Trimming cost V 6 bases and J 12 bases; bases outside gene matches: 4. This CDR3 is 12 amino acids long. CDR3 DNA: TGTGCCAGCAGCCCCGACAGGGGGCAACTGTTTTTT. As protein: CASSPDRGQLFF.

The rearrangement joins TRBV19 to TRBJ2-3; 7 nucleotides agree with TRBD1. This CDR3 has 13 residues. Germline V gene lookup returns CDR1 LNHDA and CDR2 SQIVND (reference sequence). J gave up 3 bases and V 10 bases, and 7 bases lay outside the gene matches. This chain's CDR3 is CATGTEQTDTQYF. CDR3 coding DNA: TGTGCCACAGGGACAGAACAAACAGATACGCAGTATTTT.

The chain uses TRBV7-9 and TRBJ2-1; 14 bases line up with TRBD2. The V segment lost 5 bases and the J segment 6 bases; nucleotides outside the gene matches: 12. This CDR3 region has 18 residues. CDR1 and CDR2 (germline): SEHNR, FQNEAQ (reference sequence). This CDR3 reads CASSHGLAGGPLTNEQFF. The CDR3 DNA follows: TGTGCCAGCAGCCACGGACTAGCGGGGGGACCCCTTACCAATGAGCAGTTCTTC.

The chain carries TRBV19 and TRBJ1-5; maybe TRBD1 (6 bases). V was clipped by 8 bases and J by 4 bases, with 24 bases between them. The CDR3 is 17 amino acids. Germline V gene lookup returns CDR1 LNHDA and CDR2 SQIVND (reference sequence). DNA for the CDR3: TGTGCCAGTTCTCACCTAGGGGGTTTAAACCCGAATCAGCCCCAGCATTTT. Translation: CASSHLGGLNPNQPQHF.

The V gene is TRBV28, the J gene TRBJ2-4; tentative D call: TRBD1 (6 bases). The V end lost 4 bases, the J end lost 6 bases, and 13 bases lay between the germline ends. The germline CDR1 and CDR2 sequences are MDHEN and SYDVKM. The CDR3 runs 14 residues. CDR3 region: CASSSRDMGNIQYF. CDR3 DNA sequence: TGTGCCAGCAGTTCGAGGGACATGGGAAACATTCAGTACTTC.

The rearrangement uses TRBV7-2 and TRBJ1-1; D gene ambiguous. Germline V CDR1 and CDR2: SGHTA, FQGNSA. V dropped 10 bases and J dropped 0 bases, with 15 bases sitting between them. This CDR3 contains 14 residues. CDR3 DNA: TGTGCCACACAACCGAGGGCCATGAACACTGAAGCTTTCTTT. As protein: CATQPRAMNTEAFF.

This rearrangement joins TRBV3-1 (or the pseudogene TRBV3-2) to TRBJ2-3; 11 nucleotides line up with TRBD2. CDR3 size: 15 residues. Looked up from germline, CDR1 is LGHDT and CDR2 is YNNKEL (reference sequence). The junction had 3 bases not matched to a gene; V was cut back by 4 bases and J by 3 bases. The CDR3 spells CASSLAGGRTDTQYF. For the CDR3, the DNA is TGTGCCAGCAGCCTAGCGGGGGGGAGGACAGATACGCAGTATTTT.